The clone carrying this T cell receptor (beta chain) was detected only a few times. What it binds is not known. One entry per CDR3 protein results from TCRdb running MiXCR on the reads. The table shows around 750,000 distinct CDR3 sequences, with about 30% occurring only once. This record belongs to a study of T cell repertoires in cytomegalovirus infection. Per germline, CDR1 SGHVS and CDR2 FQNEAQ. Trimming took 2 bases from V and 8 from J; bases not matched to a gene: 11. CDR3 length equals 15 residues. The TCR sequence derives from a human donor in good health (CMV status not recorded). Some clones in this sample may be carry-over from other donors' samples. Sequenced material: cultured CD8+ T cells from PBMCs, taken from culture after CMV antigen stimulation. V gene TRBV7-8 combines with J gene TRBJ1-2; 7 bases line up with TRBD1. This CDR3 is CASSLQRQGDVGYTF. DNA for the CDR3: TGTGCCAGCAGCTTACAAAGGCAGGGGGATGTCGGCTACACCTTC. Combining the CDR3 with reference TRBV7-8 and TRBJ1-2 gives the whole variable domain GAGVSQSPRYKVAKRGQDVALRCDPISGHVSLFWYQQALGQGPEFLTYFQNEAQLDKSGLPSDRFFAERPEGSVSTLKIQRTQQEDSAVYLCASSLQRQGDVGYTFGSGTRLTVV.